This TCR beta chain was captured by sequencing in a study of response to subunit inactivated influenza vaccine. Study-level results: It was the authors' suggestion that each seasonal influenza vaccination recruits few new T cells.

This CDR3 has 16 amino acids. Per germline, CDR1 SGHDT and CDR2 YYEEEE. Trimming cost V 4 bases and J 0 bases; bases outside gene matches: 6. This clonotype was counted between two and nine times. Its antigen is still unknown. Via MiXCR, TCRdb re-called the RT-PCR reads, giving one row per CDR3 protein. The data show just over 300,000 distinct CDR3 sequences, roughly 20% seen once. Sequencing was performed on PBMCs from blood, taken 21 months after vaccination. The sequence was collected from a man aged 50-75 years who received an inactivated influenza vaccine. The chain links TRBV5-6 to TRBJ1-5, with 8 bases matching TRBD1. The CDR3 nucleotides read TGTGCCAGCAGCCTCCAGGGGGCTGATAGCAATCAGCCCCAGCATTTT. Its protein is CASSLQGADSNQPQHF.